Listed here are 23 T cell receptor beta chains from one sample, sequenced in a study of beta chain features in type 1 diabetes. All of the isolated RNA was reverse transcribed, so expressed TCRB transcripts were sequenced. Generated by immunoSEQ multiplex PCR, the TCRdb table keeps only in-frame clones and is missing some. The table shows 300,000 to 400,000 clones, with around 8.5% occurring only once. The study's findings and limits: Across all four CD4+ subsets, people with type 1 diabetes showed modestly shorter TCRB CDR3s.

No antigen is known for these receptors. Sequencing was done on a sample of central memory CD4+ T cells from blood. These TCRs come from a man between 25 and 39 years old with type 1 diabetes.

This clone was seen only a few times. This rearrangement joins TRBV5-6 to TRBJ1-1; 11 nucleotides align to TRBD1. The germline gives CDR1 SGHDT, CDR2 YYEEEE. V shed 3 bases, J shed 1 base, and the junction held 2 bases outside the gene matches. The CDR3 loop spans 15 amino acids. CDR3 region: CASSWTGGENTEAFF. The CDR3 DNA reads as TGTGCCAGCAGCTGGACAGGGGGCGAGAACACTGAAGCTTTCTTT. Using reference TRBV5-6 and TRBJ1-1 for the parts outside the CDR3, the full variable domain is DAGVTQSPTHLIKTRGQQVTLRCSPKSGHDTVSWYQQALGQGPQFIFQYYEEEERQRGNFPDRFSGHQFPNYSSELNVNALLLGDSALYLCASSWTGGENTEAFFGQGTRLTVV.

This clone has only a few counts. The CDR3 loop is CASSVAGLSTDTQYF. CDR3 coding DNA: TGTGCCAGCAGCGTAGCCGGACTGAGCACAGATACGCAGTATTTT. The chain uses TRBV9 and TRBJ2-3; possibly TRBD2 for D (5 bases). The CDR3 loop spans 15 amino acids. Looked up from germline, CDR1 is SGDLS and CDR2 is YYNGEE. Trimming took off 0 bases at V and 0 bases at J, with 8 bases between the two ends.

The chain uses TRBV6-5 and TRBJ2-7, with D possibly being TRBD1 (6 bases). Trimming pared 6 bases from V and 2 bases from J, leaving 17 bases between. Germline CDR1 and CDR2: MNHEY and SVGAGI. The CDR3 totals 15 residues. CDR3 sequence reads: CASRPGTLVPYEQYF. As DNA, the CDR3 is TGTGCCAGCAGACCCGGGACACTTGTACCCTACGAGCAGTACTTC.

The CDR3 protein is CASSLRAAWGEQFF. The CDR3 DNA reads TGTGCCAGCAGTTTACGGGCAGCATGGGGTGAGCAGTTCTTC. The J gene is TRBJ2-1, the V gene TRBV27; D gene ambiguous. From germline, CDR1 is MNHEY and CDR2 SMNVEV (reference sequence). The CDR3 runs 14 residues. The ends were cut back, 2 bases at V and 9 bases at J, with 14 bases in the middle.

In this sample, this clone turned up many times. The chain recombines TRBV28 with TRBJ1-2; 7 bases map to TRBD1. V shed 7 bases and J 5 bases; nucleotides not matched to a gene: 7. The CDR3 runs 13 residues. The germline gives CDR1 MDHEN, CDR2 SYDVKM. The CDR3 is CASNPGQLYGYTF. The CDR3 DNA follows: TGTGCCAGCAACCCGGGACAGTTATATGGCTACACCTTC.

This chain uses TRBV9 with TRBJ1-2, with TRBD1 as a possible D gene (5 bases). The CDR3 runs 13 residues. Trimming stripped 7 bases from V and 10 bases from J, with 20 bases between. The V gene's germline CDR1 is SGDLS and CDR2 YYNGEE. The CDR3: CASSMGGRWIYTF. The DNA for the CDR3 is TGTGCCAGCTCAATGGGGGGACGGTGGATCTACACCTTC.

This clone was picked up many times. The genes are TRBV7-2 and TRBJ2-2, with D hard to call. The V end was cut by 3 bases, the J end by 4 bases, with 6 bases between. CDR1 SGHTA and CDR2 FQGNSA come from the germline V gene. The CDR3 has 13 residues. In DNA form, the CDR3 reads TGTGCCAGCAGCTTTGCTCCCACCGGGGAGCTGTTTTTT. Its protein is CASSFAPTGELFF.

This clone came up a few times. J is TRBJ2-1 and V is TRBV18; 8 bases agree with TRBD1. Germline V gives CDR1 KGHSH, CDR2 LQKENI. Trimming removed 3 bases from V and 5 bases from J; junction bases left unmatched: 9. The CDR3 extends over 16 amino acids. The CDR3 reads CASSPLGQGSNNEQFF. The CDR3 DNA follows: TGTGCCAGCTCACCTCTCGGACAGGGTAGTAACAATGAGCAGTTCTTC.

This clone has only a few counts. The chain links TRBV2 to TRBJ2-1; the D gene is possibly TRBD1 (5 bases). With 11 bases removed from V and 1 base from J, the gap between germline ends came to 15 bases. The germline V gene has CDR1 SNHLY and CDR2 FYNNEI. The CDR3 has 14 amino acids. CDR3 sequence reads: CASQQEISYNEQFF. The CDR3 region has the DNA TGTGCCTCGCAACAGGAAATTTCCTACAATGAGCAGTTCTTC.

The V and J genes are TRBV10-3 and TRBJ2-3; weak D call: TRBD2 (6 bases). Per the germline V gene, CDR1 is ENHRY and CDR2 is SYGVKD. V shed 2 bases and J shed 3 bases, with 15 bases lying between them. CDR3 length equals 16 residues. The CDR3 here is CAISERLGGATDTQYF. The CDR3 DNA reads as TGTGCCATCAGTGAGAGGCTGGGCGGGGCAACAGATACGCAGTATTTT.

This clone was seen at least ten times. The chain links TRBV19 to TRBJ1-6; TRBD1 matches at 9 bases. Germline-derived CDR1 and CDR2 are LNHDA and SQIVND (reference sequence). Trimming took 6 bases from V and 9 from J; bases not matched to a gene: 6. The CDR3 is made up of 14 amino acids. CDR3 region: CASRGQGFGSPLHF. DNA for the CDR3: TGTGCCAGTAGGGGACAGGGATTTGGTTCACCCCTCCACTTT. The variable domain in full, completed from reference TRBV19 and TRBJ1-6, reads DGGITQSPKYLFRKEGQNVTLSCEQNLNHDAMYWYRQDPGQGLRLIYYSQIVNDFQKGDIAEGYSVSREKKESFPLTVTSAQKNPTAFYLCASRGQGFGSPLHFGNGTRLTVT.

Only a few counts were recorded for this clone. V and J are TRBV29-1 and TRBJ1-1; the match to TRBD1 covers 9 bases. Germline trimming cut 6 bases from V and 10 bases from J; bases unmatched to any gene: 3. There are 10 residues in the CDR3. Germline assignment: CDR1 SQVTM and CDR2 ANQGSEA. The CDR3 bases are TGCAGCGTGGGACAGGGAGCAGCTTTCTTT. Translated: CSVGQGAAFF. Looking up the rest from reference TRBV29-1 and TRBJ1-1 gives the full variable domain: SAVISQKPSRDICQRGTSLTIQCQVDSQVTMMFWYRQQPGQSLTLIATANQGSEATYESGFVIDKFPISRPNLTFSTLTVSNMSPEDSSIYLCSVGQGAAFFGQGTRLTVV.

This clone was detected ten times or more. The chain carries TRBV18 and TRBJ2-1; D is uncertain. Trimming left V 3 bases short and J 8 bases short, with 5 bases between. The CDR3 spans 11 residues. Germline V gene lookup returns CDR1 KGHSH and CDR2 LQKENI. CDR3 DNA: TGTGCCAGCTCACCTATGTATGAGCAGTTCTTC. It yields the protein CASSPMYEQFF.

V is TRBV13 and J is TRBJ2-2; 10 bases are a match to TRBD2. Germline loops: CDR1 PRHDT, CDR2 FYEKMQ (reference sequence). The CDR3 runs 15 residues. V dropped 1 base and J dropped 5; count of bases not matched to a gene: 1. CDR3 bases: TGTGCCAGCAGCTTAGAAGCGGGAGGGACCGGGGAGCTGTTTTTT. This translates into CASSLEAGGTGELFF. Full variable domain (rest looked up from reference TRBV13 and TRBJ2-2): AAGVIQSPRHLIKEKRETATLKCYPIPRHDTVYWYQQGPGQDPQFLISFYEKMQSDKGSIPDRFSAQQFSDYHSELNMSSLELGDSALYFCASSLEAGGTGELFFGEGSRLTVL.

The chain uses TRBV7-2 and TRBJ2-2, with 7 bases fitting TRBD1. This CDR3 contains 16 residues. Looked up from germline, CDR1 is SGHTA and CDR2 is FQGNSA. J lost 6 bases, V lost 3 bases, and 10 bases had no gene match. CDR3 DNA sequence: TGTGCCAGCAGCTTGGGGACACAGGGGTTAGCCGGGGAGCTGTTTTTT. It yields the protein CASSLGTQGLAGELFF.

The rearrangement links TRBV4-3 to TRBJ1-6, with 7 bases that match TRBD1. The V gene end was trimmed by 0 bases and the J gene end by 2 bases; junction bases not matched to a gene: 13. Looked up from germline, CDR1 is LGHNA and CDR2 is YSLEER. There are 20 residues in the CDR3. The CDR3 loop reads CASSQDLIQGNVAYNSPLHF. The CDR3 DNA follows: TGCGCCAGCAGCCAAGATCTAATACAGGGGAACGTAGCCTATAATTCACCCCTCCACTTT.

The chain carries TRBV5-1 and TRBJ1-1, with D hard to call. Germline CDR1 and CDR2: SGHRS and YFSETQ. The ends were cut back, 4 bases at V and 8 bases at J, with 21 bases in the middle. This CDR3 contains 15 residues. CDR3 amino acids: CASSAPGGYTVEAFF. The CDR3 bases are TGCGCCAGCAGCGCCCCCGGAGGGTATACAGTCGAAGCTTTCTTT.

This clone was seen a handful of times. A read error may account for a junction end that differs from germline. The DNA of the CDR3 is TGTGCCAGCAGCTCATATCGGGGGGAGCGGTACAATGAGCGGTTCTTC. Its translation: CASSSYRGERYNERFF. V is TRBV5-6 and J is TRBJ2-1; 7 nucleotides agree with TRBD2. This CDR3 has 16 residues. Germline V gene sequence: CDR1 SGHDT, CDR2 YYEEEE.

At least ten counts were recorded for this clone. The sample holds other DNA sequences that translate to the same CDR3. The chain combines TRBV2 with TRBJ2-5; no clear D gene. Germline-derived CDR1 and CDR2 are SNHLY and FYNNEI. The V end was cut by 4 bases, the J end by 3 bases, with 3 bases between. This CDR3 spans 11 amino acids. The DNA for the CDR3 is TGTGCCAGCAGTGGGGAAGAGACCCAGTACTTC. Protein sequence: CASSGEETQYF.

This clone was seen only a few times. The chain employs TRBV5-1 and TRBJ2-3; D might be TRBD2 (5 bases). The V and J ends lost 0 bases and 4 bases respectively, with 9 bases between them. The CDR3 totals 14 residues. CDR1 SGHRS and CDR2 YFSETQ come from the germline V gene. For the CDR3, the DNA is TGCGCCAGCAGCTTGGCCGGGGATGCAGATACGCAGTATTTT. Protein: CASSLAGDADTQYF.

There are a few counts of this clone. The chain carries TRBV4-3 and TRBJ1-3; 8 nucleotides agree with TRBD1. This CDR3 region has 16 residues. In germline, CDR1 is LGHNA, CDR2 YSLEER. J gave up 5 bases and V 0 bases, and 6 bases lay outside the gene matches. The CDR3 here is CASSQDRQGARNTIYF. The CDR3 bases are TGCGCCAGCAGCCAAGATCGGCAGGGGGCAAGAAACACCATATATTTT.

The rearrangement links TRBV28 to TRBJ1-3, with 9 bases that match TRBD1. Germline values: CDR1 MDHEN, CDR2 SYDVKM. This CDR3 is 14 amino acids long. V shed 8 bases and J 5 bases; nucleotides not matched to a gene: 7. The CDR3 nucleotides are TGTGCCAGCCGCCCCGGGACAGGGAGAAACACCATATATTTT. This translates into CASRPGTGRNTIYF.

This clone was observed a few times. This chain joins TRBV4-3 and TRBJ2-2; D might be TRBD2 (6 bases). CDR1 and CDR2 from the germline V gene are LGHNA and YSLEER. This CDR3 has 18 residues. With 4 bases removed from V and 0 bases from J, the gap between germline ends came to 18 bases. In DNA, the CDR3 is TGCGCCAGCAGCCGGCAAGATGGGCGGGGCGCGAACACCGGGGAGCTGTTTTTT. Translation: CASSRQDGRGANTGELFF.